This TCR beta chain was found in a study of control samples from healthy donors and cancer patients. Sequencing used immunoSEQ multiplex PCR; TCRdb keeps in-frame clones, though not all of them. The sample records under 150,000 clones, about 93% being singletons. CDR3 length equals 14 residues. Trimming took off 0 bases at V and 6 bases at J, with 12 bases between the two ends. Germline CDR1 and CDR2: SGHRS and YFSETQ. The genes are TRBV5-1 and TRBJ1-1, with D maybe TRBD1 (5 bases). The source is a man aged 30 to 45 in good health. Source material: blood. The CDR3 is CASSLAAGTPEAFF. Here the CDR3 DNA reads TGCGCCAGCAGCTTGGCGGCAGGGACCCCTGAAGCTTTCTTT.